This TCR beta chain is from a study of spatial heterogeneity in lung cancer. General study points: How many expanded intratumoral alpha and beta TCRs were present tracked the tumor mutation count, which was a count of nonsynonymous mutations.

This clonotype came up many times. Its antigen is not known. The time point was: sample taken at primary tumor resection. The ends were cut back, 5 bases at V and 0 bases at J, with 13 bases in the middle. Looked up from germline, CDR1 is SGHVS and CDR2 is FQNEAQ. There are 15 residues in the CDR3. TCRdb re-derived calls from the 5' RACE reads in MiXCR, one entry per CDR3 protein. The sample includes over 10,000 distinct CDR3 sequences, 3% to 4.5% of them seen just once. This TCR was recovered from a male donor with early-stage non-small cell lung cancer. The J gene is TRBJ1-1, the V gene TRBV7-8, with no clear D. Sequences were derived from lung tumor tissue, sampled at surgery. Here the CDR3 reads CASSPRPHMNTEAFF. DNA for the CDR3: TGTGCCAGCAGCCCGCGCCCACACATGAACACTGAAGCTTTCTTT. The full variable domain, in which reference TRBV7-8 and TRBJ1-1 provide the parts outside the CDR3, is GAGVSQSPRYKVAKRGQDVALRCDPISGHVSLFWYQQALGQGPEFLTYFQNEAQLDKSGLPSDRFFAERPEGSVSTLKIQRTQQEDSAVYLCASSPRPHMNTEAFFGQGTRLTVV.